The 4 T cell receptor beta chains below come from one sample, sequenced in a study of molecular identifiers for immune sequencing clone quantification. Each CDR3 protein is one row after TCRdb ran MiXCR on the PCR reads. The repertoire consists of approximately 670,000 distinct CDR3 sequences, with 15% to 20% occurring once and the leading ten covering about 0.9%. Sequencing was done on a sample of naive CD8+ T cells from blood, with Jurkat cell RNA spiked in. Noted subset: FACS-sorted CD8+CD4-CCR7+CD45RA+ naive T cells. The receptors shown here come from a human donor in good health. Some libraries in this study had Jurkat cell RNA spiked in.

As to this clonotype: This clone may be a read error of a much larger clone one base away. This rearrangement joins TRBV4-3 to TRBJ2-1; 10 bases are a match to TRBD2. This CDR3 has 18 residues. Germline loops: CDR1 LGHNA, CDR2 YSLEER. CDR3 sequence: CTSSQDGLGLAGEIEQFF. The DNA of the CDR3 is TGCACCAGCAGCCAAGACGGATTAGGGCTAGCGGGAGAAATTGAGCAGTTCTTC.

This clonotype was seen at least ten times. V gene TRBV19 combines with J gene TRBJ1-5, with D maybe TRBD1 (5 bases). V was cut by 6 bases and J by 1 base, with 16 bases left in between. This CDR3 is 16 amino acids long. CDR1 LNHDA and CDR2 SQIVND come from the germline V gene (reference sequence). CDR3 sequence: CASRISQGRSNQPQHF. Written as DNA, the CDR3 is TGTGCCAGTAGAATTAGCCAGGGAAGGAGCAATCAGCCCCAGCATTTT.

This clonotype was recorded many times. The chain combines TRBV5-4 with TRBJ2-3; TRBD1 matches at 7 bases. V gave up 6 bases and J gave up 3 bases; unmatched junction bases: 13. The germline V gene encodes CDR1 SGHNT and CDR2 YYREEE (reference sequence). This CDR3 has 16 residues. CDR3 sequence (DNA): TGTGCCAGCAACCCCGATACAGGGGAGTTGACAGATACGCAGTATTTT. Its translation: CASNPDTGELTDTQYF.

Regarding this clonotype: A much larger clone is a single base away; this may be a read error. This is likely a read error, given that the CDR3 carries no conserved phenylalanine or tryptophan at its end. The rearrangement uses TRBV27 and TRBJ2-3; D unclear. Per the germline V gene, CDR1 is MNHEY and CDR2 is SMNVEV (reference sequence). The CDR3 is 14 amino acids. Trimming removed 2 bases from V and 1 base from J, with 7 bases in between. CDR3 in amino acids: CASSLNAGTDTQYS. CDR3 in DNA: TGTGCCAGCAGTTTAAACGCTGGCACAGATACGCAGTATTCT.